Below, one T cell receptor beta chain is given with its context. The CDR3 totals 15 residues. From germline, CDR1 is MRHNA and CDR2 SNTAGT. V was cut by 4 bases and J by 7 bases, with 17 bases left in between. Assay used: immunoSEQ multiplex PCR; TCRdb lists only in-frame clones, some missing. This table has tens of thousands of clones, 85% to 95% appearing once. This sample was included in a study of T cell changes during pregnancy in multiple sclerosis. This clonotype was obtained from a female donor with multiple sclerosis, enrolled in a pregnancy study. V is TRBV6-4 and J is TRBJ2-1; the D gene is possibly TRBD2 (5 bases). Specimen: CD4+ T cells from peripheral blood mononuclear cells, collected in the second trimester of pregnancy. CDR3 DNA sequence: TGTGCCAGCAGTGTGGAGGCCGGTGGCTGGAATGAGCAGTTCTTC. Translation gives CASSVEAGGWNEQFF.